This TCR beta chain came from a study of T-cell reconstitution after alpha-beta-depleted transplantation in children. Findings of the study overall: Where some patients showed high TCRbeta diversity at day 60, it came from recipient T cells and thymic progenitors that had survived. Alpha-beta T cells present about two months after transplant were reported to originate from several hundred expanded graft clones. T-cell numbers and diversity, one year after transplant, stemmed largely from T cells that were newly produced.

The library targeted TCRbeta and was prepared with unique molecular identifiers. TCRdb processed the PCR reads anew with MiXCR; each CDR3 protein has one entry. The sample carries about 590,000 distinct CDR3 sequences, around 13% recorded once. The V and J ends lost 3 bases and 0 bases respectively, with 9 bases between them. CDR3 length: 15 amino acids. This clonotype was counted many times. What it binds is not known. Material: PBMCs, mostly from graft donor cells, obtained 360 days after TCRalphabeta/CD19-depleted stem cell transplant. The sequence derives from a male patient younger than 18 who had a stem cell transplant for acute myeloid leukemia, so the T cells may come from the graft donor. The genes are TRBV12-3 or TRBV12-4 and TRBJ1-5; weak D call: TRBD1 (6 bases). CDR3 protein: CASSFAGDSNQPQHF. CDR3 nucleotide sequence: TGTGCCAGCAGTTTCGCAGGGGATAGCAATCAGCCCCAGCATTTT.